This entry describes one T cell receptor (beta chain). The antigen is unknown. This specimen belongs to a study of a mutant IDH1 vaccine in newly diagnosed glioma. Study background: In some groups vaccination began 4-6 weeks post-radiotherapy; others received it with temozolomide.

Study-wide results and caveats: Of the patients, about 95% had vaccine-induced immune responses.

Specified time point: week 35, safety follow-up. One vaccine dose held 300 ug of mutant IDH1 20-mer peptide and came with topical imiquimod. Donors' newly diagnosed IDH1-mutant WHO grade 3 or 4 astrocytomas lacked nuclear ATRX. With 4 bases clipped from V and 1 base from J, the junction kept 7 bases outside the gene matches. Germline CDR1 SGDLS, CDR2 YYNGEE. CDR3 length: 15 amino acids. Data came from immunoSEQ multiplex PCR; TCRdb stores just in-frame clones and leaves some out. The table includes more than 60,000 clones, 60% to 75% detected once. The chain uses TRBV9 and TRBJ2-7, with 8 nucleotides matching TRBD1. This specimen was PBMCs, taken from a glioma patient whose treatment included an IDH1 peptide vaccine. This clonotype was obtained from a man between 50 and 59 years old with glioma. The CDR3 DNA reads TGTGCCAGCAGCCCCTACGGGACAGGATCCTACGAGCAGTACTTC. It yields the protein CASSPYGTGSYEQYF.